These 3 T cell receptor beta chains came from one sample sequenced in a study of shared clonotypes between healthy human individuals. Sequencing was performed with immunoSEQ multiplex PCR; in TCRdb, only in-frame clones are kept and a portion is missing. The repertoire has 2 million to 2.5 million clones, under 97% of them found once; the top ten carry about 0.13%. The sample consisted of naive CD4+ T cells sorted from blood. Regarding subset: CD45RA+ positively selected. The receptor set was obtained from a young man in good health.

The chain links TRBV2 to TRBJ1-2; no clear D gene. CDR3 length: 15 amino acids. Trimming pared 6 bases from V and 6 bases from J, leaving 20 bases between. Germline loops: CDR1 SNHLY, CDR2 FYNNEI. In DNA, the CDR3 is TGTGCCAGCAGGACCCCAGCCACTGGTAGAGATGGCTACACCTTC. It translates to CASRTPATGRDGYTF.

This sequence joins TRBV19 and TRBJ1-1, with 10 bases fitting TRBD1. This CDR3 comprises 15 residues. V shed 5 bases, J shed 5 bases, and the junction held 8 bases outside the gene matches. The V gene's germline CDR1 is LNHDA and CDR2 SQIVND (reference sequence). CDR3 region: CASSRTGTGVTEAFF. The CDR3 DNA reads TGTGCCAGTAGTCGAACCGGGACAGGGGTTACTGAAGCTTTCTTT.

This chain uses TRBV5-1 with TRBJ2-7; the match to TRBD1 covers 10 bases. The CDR3 contains 14 residues. V lost 3 bases to trimming and J lost 5 bases; unmatched junction nucleotides: 5. In germline, CDR1 is SGHRS, CDR2 YFSETQ. The CDR3 DNA follows: TGCGCCAGCAGCTCCCAGGGGACAGGGGACGAGCAGTACTTC. This gives the protein CASSSQGTGDEQYF.